This T cell receptor beta chain was profiled in a study of shared clonotypes between healthy human individuals. Sequencing used immunoSEQ multiplex PCR; TCRdb keeps in-frame clones, though not all of them. The sample holds roughly 200,000 clones, 66% seen once. This clone was counted between two and nine times. The specimen was memory CD4+ T cells sorted from blood. Subset denoted: CD45RA-negative fraction. This receptor was obtained from a man younger than 40 in good health.

CDR3 amino acids: CATTLAYEQYF. The CDR3 DNA sequence: TGTGCCACCACCCTGGCCTACGAGCAGTACTTC. The chain couples TRBV6-1 to TRBJ2-7; D call uncertain. Between the trimmed V and J ends, which lost 10 bases and 2 bases, there was a span of 9 bases. Germline CDR1 is MNHNS and CDR2 is SASEGT. This CDR3 contains 11 residues.